The T cell receptor (beta chain) under discussion was sequenced for a study of cytomegalovirus exposure and HLA in healthy donors. Regarding the study as a whole: Productive rates of about 90% or about 30% were seen for most TCR beta V segments in an earlier analysis.

PCR amplification relied on 60 Vbeta primers (plus 13 Jbeta primers). The assay was immunoSEQ multiplex PCR, and TCRdb's table has in-frame clones only and misses some. Of some 76,000 clones listed, 70% to 90% are singletons. Turning to this clone: The antigen is not known.

Germline V CDR1 and CDR2: LNHDA, SQIVND (reference sequence). With 4 bases removed from V and 0 bases from J, the gap between germline ends came to 10 bases. The CDR3 has 15 residues. This clonotype was obtained from a woman aged 25 to 45 in good health and CMV-seronegative. The sequencing sample was made of PBMCs. The V gene is TRBV19, the J gene TRBJ1-3; D is undetermined. In DNA form, the CDR3 reads TGTGCCAGTAGTAAAACTTACAGCTCTGGAAACACCATATATTTT. Translated, it gives CASSKTYSSGNTIYF.